This entry features one TCR beta chain sequence. The antigen is undetermined. This entry belongs to a study of a mutant IDH1 vaccine in newly diagnosed glioma. From germline, CDR1 is SGHVS and CDR2 FQNEAQ. The germline V and J ends were trimmed by 4 bases and 3 bases, with 16 bases remaining between them. The length of the CDR3 is 16 residues. Only in-frame clones appear in the TCRdb table, and some are missing; sequencing was by immunoSEQ multiplex PCR. The table has tens of thousands of clones, approximately 82% seen once; the top ten hold roughly 20%. Time point in this sample: week 47, end of study. A 20-mer mutant IDH1 peptide at 300 ug was injected subcutaneously with topical imiquimod.

This TCR came from a man between 18 and 29 years old with glioma. Some clones in this sample may be carry-over from other donors' samples. The V gene is TRBV7-8, the J gene TRBJ1-5, with a weak D call TRBD1 (6 bases). The material was PBMCs, obtained from a glioma patient whose treatment included an IDH1 peptide vaccine. The CDR3 DNA is TGTGCCAGCAGCTCCTCGGACAGCGGTTCCAATCAGCCCCAGCATTTT. It codes for CASSSSDSGSNQPQHF.